The 12 T cell receptor beta chains below all came from one sample that was sequenced in a study of vaccination effects on CD4 cells after COVID-19. Culture lasted about 10 days before CD4+ T cell isolation. These TCRs are of unknown antigen specificity. The table came from immunoSEQ multiplex PCR; TCRdb's copy has only in-frame clones and leaves some out. Seen here are 50,000 to 75,000 clones, around 80% observed once, and the top ten hold 3% to 3.5%. Specimen: CD4+ T cells from PBMCs cultured without peptide, collected before COVID-19 vaccination. These receptor sequences come from a human donor who received a COVID-19 vaccine.

The J gene is TRBJ2-2, the V gene TRBV4-1; D is ambiguous. Germline assignment: CDR1 MGHRA and CDR2 YSYEKL. Trimming cost V 1 base and J 7 bases, with 16 bases left between them. This CDR3 spans 16 amino acids. CDR3 sequence: CASSQANMGFYGELFF. CDR3 coding DNA: TGCGCCAGCAGCCAAGCTAATATGGGATTTTACGGGGAGCTGTTTTTT.

The gene calls are TRBV18 and TRBJ2-7; D is unresolved. CDR1 is KGHSH, CDR2 LQKENI, per germline. V gave up 4 bases and J gave up 2 bases, with 12 bases separating them. This CDR3 contains 14 residues. In DNA, the CDR3 is TGTGCCAGCTCACTCGGCCCCCAGGCCTACGAGCAGTACGTC. It yields the protein CASSLGPQAYEQYV.

V and J are TRBV5-1 and TRBJ2-5; TRBD1 agrees at 7 bases. From germline, CDR1 is SGHRS and CDR2 YFSETQ. The CDR3 totals 15 residues. Germline trimming cut 6 bases from V and 5 bases from J; bases unmatched to any gene: 13. The CDR3 bases are TGCGCCAGCAAAGGGGGCAGGGAGTTGTCGGAGACCCAGTACTTC. This gives the protein CASKGGRELSETQYF.

Details on this clone: Mismatch with germline at one junction end may stem from a read error. The genes are TRBV6-4 and TRBJ2-3; weak D call: TRBD1 (6 bases). The CDR3 is made up of 14 amino acids. The germline V gene has CDR1 MRHNA and CDR2 SNTAGT. This chain's CDR3 is CASRDLAGADTQYF. CDR3 nucleotides: TGTGCCAGCAGGGACTTAGCAGGGGCAGATACGCAGTATTTT.

This clone was seen only once. This chain uses TRBV28 with TRBJ2-3, with D uncertain. Germline CDR1 MDHEN, CDR2 SYDVKM. CDR3 length equals 15 residues. V was cut by 2 bases and J by 6 bases, with 15 bases left in between. For the CDR3, the DNA is TGTGCCAGCAGTTTACTAACGACCCCCTCCGATACGCAGTATTTT. Protein: CASSLLTTPSDTQYF. The full variable domain, completed using reference TRBV28 and TRBJ2-3, is DVKVTQSSRYLVKRTGEKVFLECVQDMDHENMFWYRQDPGLGLRLIYFSYDVKMKEKGDIPEGYSVSREKKERFSLILESASTNQTSMYLCASSLLTTPSDTQYFGPGTRLTVL.

This chain uses TRBV30 with TRBJ2-7; D perhaps matches TRBD1 (6 bases). Trimming cost V 2 bases and J 12 bases, with 14 bases left between them. Germline V gene lookup returns CDR1 GTSNPN and CDR2 SVGIG (reference sequence). This CDR3 has 11 residues. CDR3 sequence: CAWSQGMGLYV. CDR3 DNA sequence: TGTGCCTGGAGTCAGGGGATGGGGCTGTACGTC.

This rearrangement joins TRBV6-5 to TRBJ1-4; 7 positions agree with TRBD1. Trimming cost V 6 bases and J 6 bases; bases outside gene matches: 10. This CDR3 contains 15 residues. CDR1 and CDR2 (germline): MNHEY, SVGAGI. CDR3 in amino acids: CASRIKDRTYEKLFF. The CDR3 bases are TGTGCCAGCAGGATAAAGGACAGGACTTATGAAAAACTGTTTTTT.

J is TRBJ1-2 and V is TRBV25-1, with D tentatively TRBD1 (5 bases). Trimming shortened V by 5 bases and J by 1 base, and 14 bases separated the two germline ends. Germline V gives CDR1 MGHDK, CDR2 SYGVNS. The CDR3 length is 15 residues. The CDR3 region is CASSYRDGHNYGYTF. CDR3 DNA sequence: TGTGCCAGCAGTTACCGGGACGGTCATAACTATGGCTACACCTTC.

This sequence joins TRBV7-2 and TRBJ2-3; maybe TRBD2 (6 bases). The length of the CDR3 is 15 residues. V lost 5 bases and J 3 bases, leaving 15 bases between the germline ends. In germline, CDR1 is SGHTA, CDR2 FQGNSA. The CDR3, as DNA: TGTGCCAGCAGCCCTTTTGGGGGGTTGACAGATACGCAGTATTTT. Its translation: CASSPFGGLTDTQYF.

V gene TRBV4-1 combines with J gene TRBJ2-7, with 9 nucleotides matching TRBD1. The CDR3 length is 14 residues. Germline values: CDR1 MGHRA, CDR2 YSYEKL. Trimming removed 5 bases from V and 3 bases from J; junction bases left unmatched: 5. The CDR3 protein is CASSIRDRDYEQYV. CDR3 sequence (DNA): TGCGCCAGCAGCATCCGGGACAGGGACTACGAGCAGTACGTC.

The chain joins TRBV28 to TRBJ1-2, with D perhaps matching TRBD1 (6 bases). This CDR3 region has 18 residues. The V gene's germline CDR1 is MDHEN and CDR2 SYDVKM. The V gene lost 1 base and the J gene lost 1 base, with 19 bases spanning the gap. The CDR3 loop is CASSLSAGGLRGNYGYTF. CDR3 coding DNA: TGTGCCAGCAGTTTATCCGCGGGGGGGCTCCGGGGTAACTATGGCTACACCTTC.

The chain carries TRBV29-1 and TRBJ2-4, with 8 bases matching TRBD2. V was pared by 3 bases and J by 6 bases, with 7 bases of the junction left unmatched. The length of the CDR3 is 14 residues. CDR1 and CDR2 (germline): SQVTM, ANQGSEA. The CDR3 DNA sequence: TGCAGCGTTGATGGCCGGGGGGGAGGAAACATTCAGTACTTC. Its translation: CSVDGRGGGNIQYF.